A selection of T cell receptor beta chains follows, all from one sample in a study of blood T cell repertoires in COVID-19. Method: immunoSEQ multiplex PCR; TCRdb's copy keeps in-frame clones and lacks some. The table shows around 92,000 clones, with roughly 84% occurring only once. The specimen sequenced was peripheral blood. These receptors all stem from a woman aged 55-70 years in a cohort sampled during active or convalescent COVID-19. The CDR3 runs from the conserved cysteine through the conserved F or W. D genes are given only for firm matches. The size entry is marked missing in some rows and otherwise reads once, few, many or a size class.

J gene,V gene,D gene,clone size,CDR3 protein,CDR3 DNA
TRBJ2-1,TRBV15,-,few,CATSRGSASNNEQFF,TGTGCCACCAGCAGAGGGTCAGCGTCGAACAATGAGCAGTTCTTC
TRBJ1-2,TRBV5-1,-,-,CASSYSKNYGYTF,TGCGCCAGCAGCTACTCGAAGAACTATGGCTACACCTTC
TRBJ1-2,TRBV29-1,TRBD1,-,CSVRPGQGLGTF,TGCAGCGTTAGACCGGGACAGGGCCTAGGAACCTTC
TRBJ1-3,TRBV7-2,TRBD1,-,CASSWGTGNGNTIYF,TGTGCCAGCAGCTGGGGGACAGGGAATGGAAACACCATATATTTT
TRBJ2-5,TRBV7-3,TRBD1,-,CASSHRGLPQETQYF,TGTGCCAGCAGCCACAGGGGGCTACCCCAAGAGACCCAGTACTTC
TRBJ2-3,TRBV5-1,-,-,CASSLVSTGRSLLQYF,TGCGCCAGCAGCTTGGTATCGACAGGTCGATCCCTGCTTCAGTATTTT
TRBJ1-2,TRBV19,TRBD1,-,CASRDRAGYTF,TGTGCCAGCCGGGACAGGGCCGGCTACACCTTC
TRBJ1-4,TRBV2,-,-,CASSFQDTRVFSEKLFF,TGTGCCAGCAGTTTCCAAGACACCCGTGTTTTTAGTGAAAAACTGTTTTTT
TRBJ2-6,TRBV3-1/TRBV3-2,-,-,CASSQGLLSGANVLTF,TGTGCCAGCAGCCAGGGACTGCTCTCTGGGGCCAACGTCCTGACTTTC
TRBJ2-1,TRBV11-2,-,-,CASSARTAFNEQFF,TGTGCCAGCAGCGCCCGGACAGCCTTCAATGAGCAGTTCTTC
TRBJ1-1,TRBV5-6,TRBD1,-,CASSLRTGTGTTEAFF,TGTGCCAGCAGCCTCCGCACCGGGACAGGAACCACTGAAGCTTTCTTT
TRBJ1-2,TRBV19,-,-,CASSPQDRYGYTF,TGTGCCAGTAGTCCCCAGGATCGCTATGGCTACACCTTC
TRBJ1-4,TRBV4-1,TRBD1,few,CASSQPGQSFEKLFF,TGCGCCAGCAGCCAACCGGGACAGTCTTTCGAAAAACTGTTTTTT
TRBJ2-1,TRBV18,TRBD2,few,CASSPAGGPGNEQFF,TGTGCCAGCTCACCAGCGGGAGGGCCGGGGAATGAGCAGTTCTTC
TRBJ1-1,TRBV5-1,TRBD1,-,CASSLPGGLAEAFF,TGCGCCAGCAGCTTGCCAGGGGGGCTGGCTGAAGCTTTCTTT
TRBJ1-3,TRBV5-1,TRBD1,-,CASSLVAAGQGKTGNTIYF,TGCGCCAGCAGCTTGGTCGCAGCGGGACAGGGAAAGACTGGAAACACCATATATTTT
TRBJ2-6,TRBV15,TRBD1,-,CASVSRVDRGTGANVLTF,TGTGCCAGCGTATCAAGGGTGGACAGGGGGACCGGGGCCAACGTCCTGACTTTC
TRBJ2-3,TRBV3-1/TRBV3-2,-,once,CASSLTQGTQYF,TGTGCCAGCAGCCTAACACAGGGTACGCAGTATTTT
TRBJ2-1,TRBV6-5,TRBD1,-,CASSYRQGAGNEQFF,TGTGCCAGCAGTTACCGGCAGGGGGCGGGGAATGAGCAGTTCTTC
TRBJ1-6,TRBV2,-,-,CASSVTGLNSPLHF,TGTGCCAGCAGCGTTACAGGGCTGAATTCACCCCTCCACTTT
TRBJ2-1,TRBV5-1,TRBD2,-,CASSLVTSGRNEQFF,TGCGCCAGCAGCTTGGTAACTAGCGGGAGAAATGAGCAGTTCTTC
TRBJ1-2,TRBV29-1,TRBD1,-,CSVEGQGSYGYTF,TGCAGCGTTGAGGGACAGGGGTCATATGGCTACACCTTC
TRBJ2-3,TRBV4-2,TRBD2,few,CASSQGAGGADTQYF,TGTGCCAGCAGCCAAGGAGCGGGGGGCGCAGATACGCAGTATTTT
TRBJ1-2,TRBV6-2/TRBV6-3,-,-,CASSYSVDYGYTF,TGTGCCAGCAGTTACTCGGTAGACTATGGCTACACCTTC
TRBJ1-2,TRBV27,-,few,CASSPSVGRINGYTF,TGTGCCAGCAGTCCATCGGTAGGGAGGATCAATGGCTACACCTTC
TRBJ2-1,TRBV12-5,TRBD1,-,CASGSSGTGSASEQFF,TGTGCTAGTGGTTCCTCCGGGACAGGGTCCGCTAGTGAGCAGTTCTTC
TRBJ2-1,TRBV5-4,-,-,CASSWGSGTYYNEQFF,TGTGCCAGCAGCTGGGGCTCCGGGACATACTACAATGAGCAGTTCTTC
TRBJ2-5,TRBV18,TRBD2,-,CASSPQGGLQETQYF,TGTGCCAGCTCACCCCAGGGAGGGTTACAAGAGACCCAGTACTTC
TRBJ1-2,TRBV5-1,-,few,CASSPGHLYGYTF,TGCGCCAGCAGCCCCGGACACCTCTATGGCTACACCTTC
TRBJ1-1,TRBV7-9,-,-,CASSSPRGAFEAFF,TGTGCCAGCAGCTCGCCCCGGGGGGCTTTTGAAGCTTTCTTT
TRBJ1-5,TRBV7-2,-,-,CASSLVVGGIQPQHF,TGTGCCAGCAGCTTAGTCGTAGGGGGAATCCAGCCCCAGCATTTT
TRBJ1-6,TRBV2,TRBD1,-,CASSVSGTGISPLHF,TGTGCCAGCAGTGTATCCGGGACAGGCATTTCACCCCTCCACTTT
TRBJ2-5,TRBV27,-,-,CASSFTRNQETQYF,TGTGCCAGCAGTTTTACTAGGAACCAAGAGACCCAGTACTTC
TRBJ2-7,TRBV29-1,-,-,CSVGVRYEQYF,TGCAGCGTTGGTGTTCGCTACGAGCAGTACTTC
TRBJ1-1,TRBV20-1,-,-,CSAPGNTEAFF,TGCAGTGCGCCCGGTAACACTGAAGCTTTCTTT
TRBJ2-2,TRBV27,TRBD2,-,CASSLISGLANGELFF,TGTGCCAGCAGCCTCATATCGGGACTAGCCAACGGGGAGCTGTTTTTT
TRBJ2-2,TRBV4-1,TRBD1,-,CASSQEGGPGANTGELFF,TGCGCCAGCAGCCAAGAAGGGGGCCCCGGCGCGAACACCGGGGAGCTGTTTTTT
TRBJ1-6,TRBV9,TRBD1,-,CASSVAGGSPLHF,TGTGCCAGCAGCGTAGCAGGGGGTTCACCCCTCCACTTT
TRBJ2-7,TRBV28,-,-,CASSSPGVGSSYEQYF,TGTGCCAGCAGTTCCCCAGGGGTTGGATCCTCCTACGAGCAGTACTTC
TRBJ2-1,TRBV4-1,-,-,CASSPLGLLRNEQFF,TGCGCCAGCAGCCCACTCGGACTATTGCGCAATGAGCAGTTCTTC
TRBJ2-1,TRBV2,TRBD2,-,CASSALAGGNEQFF,TGTGCCAGCAGTGCACTAGCGGGAGGAAATGAGCAGTTCTTC
TRBJ1-4,TRBV10-3,TRBD1,-,CAISPGGEKLFF,TGTGCCATCAGCCCAGGGGGGGAAAAACTGTTTTTT
TRBJ2-3,TRBV28,TRBD2,-,CASSRGGSPDTQYF,TGTGCCAGCAGCCGGGGCGGGAGCCCAGATACGCAGTATTTT
TRBJ2-2,TRBV2,-,-,CASSVLQGTAGELFF,TGTGCCAGCAGTGTTCTACAGGGGACTGCCGGGGAGCTGTTTTTT
TRBJ2-2,TRBV7-9,-,once,CASSPHRPGQAGELFF,TGTGCCAGCAGCCCACACCGCCCAGGGCAAGCCGGGGAGCTGTTTTTT
TRBJ1-5,TRBV6-1,TRBD1,-,CASSEAGTGVAAQHF,TGTGCCAGCAGTGAAGCAGGGACAGGGGTGGCGGCCCAGCATTTT
TRBJ1-4,TRBV4-1,-,-,CASSQGPGAGTTNEKLFF,TGCGCCAGCAGCCAAGGCCCAGGGGCCGGCACAACTAATGAAAAACTGTTTTTT
TRBJ1-5,TRBV9,-,once,CASSTGQNSNQPQHF,TGTGCCAGCAGCACCGGACAGAATAGCAATCAGCCCCAGCATTTT
TRBJ2-2,TRBV10-2,-,-,CASTGGELFF,TGCGCCAGCACAGGCGGGGAGCTGTTTTTT
TRBJ1-2,TRBV6-1,-,-,CASSEAIGNGYTF,TGTGCCAGCAGTGAAGCTATCGGGAATGGCTACACCTTC
TRBJ2-5,TRBV5-6,TRBD2,-,CASSMSGTSITQYF,TGTGCCAGCAGCATGTCCGGGACTAGCATAACCCAGTACTTC
TRBJ2-3,TRBV9,-,-,CASSVGLADTDTQYF,TGTGCCAGCAGCGTAGGGTTAGCGGACACAGATACGCAGTATTTT